Following are 15 T cell receptor beta chains from one sample sequenced in a study of shared clonotypes between healthy human individuals. Profiled with immunoSEQ multiplex PCR; TCRdb holds only in-frame clones, not every one. Of roughly 590,000 clones in the sample, nearly 97% were seen once. CD8 cells regarded as naive lacked CD45RO, were positively chosen for CCR7, and omitted terminally differentiated effector memory CD45RA+ cells. Sequencing was carried out using naive CD8+ T cells sorted from blood. The origin of the receptors is a woman aged 30 to 39 in good health.

This chain uses TRBV7-9 with TRBJ2-1, with TRBD2 matching over 10 bases. The CDR3 runs to 17 residues. Germline trimming cut 5 bases from V and 4 bases from J; bases unmatched to any gene: 11. In germline, CDR1 is SEHNR, CDR2 FQNEAQ (reference sequence). The CDR3 protein is CASSSEIAGGLYNEQFF. CDR3 DNA sequence: TGTGCCAGCAGCAGCGAAATAGCGGGAGGCCTTTACAATGAGCAGTTCTTC. The full variable domain, completed using reference TRBV7-9 and TRBJ2-1, is DTGVSQNPRHKITKRGQNVTFRCDPISEHNRLYWYRQTLGQGPEFLTYFQNEAQLEKSRLLSDRFSAERPKGSFSTLEIQRTEQGDSAMYLCASSSEIAGGLYNEQFFGPGTRLTVL.

The chain combines TRBV11-2 with TRBJ2-5; TRBD2 matches at 7 bases. Gene TRBJ2-7 matches the end of the DNA better, so the J call may be wrong. CDR1 and CDR2 from the germline V gene are SGHAT and FQNNGV. The CDR3 sequence is 13 residues long. CDR3: CASSLGSGGEQYF. CDR3 bases: TGTGCCAGCAGCTTAGGATCGGGAGGCGAGCAGTACTTC.

This clone appeared once. This chain joins TRBV9 and TRBJ1-4; 7 bases match TRBD1. CDR3 size: 14 residues. CDR1 and CDR2 from the germline V gene are SGDLS and YYNGEE. The V and J ends lost 4 bases and 8 bases, in that order; junction bases with no gene match: 8. Here the CDR3 reads CASSKGQGVEKLFF. The DNA of the CDR3 is TGTGCCAGCAGCAAGGGGCAGGGGGTAGAAAAACTGTTTTTT. Full variable domain (missing parts from reference TRBV9 and TRBJ1-4): DSGVTQTPKHLITATGQRVTLRCSPRSGDLSVYWYQQSLDQGLQFLIQYYNGEERAKGNILERFSAQQFPDLHSELNLSSLELGDSALYFCASSKGQGVEKLFFGSGTQLSVL.

This clone came up once. This chain joins TRBV27 and TRBJ1-2; D unresolved. The CDR3 runs to 13 residues. The V end was cut by 5 bases, the J end by 3 bases, with 10 bases between. The germline gives CDR1 MNHEY, CDR2 SMNVEV (reference sequence). The CDR3 spells CASSPRRYYGYTF. The CDR3 nucleotides read TGTGCCAGCAGTCCCCGTAGGTACTATGGCTACACCTTC.

The gene calls are TRBV7-9 and TRBJ2-4; D ambiguous. With 5 bases removed from V and 7 bases from J, the gap between germline ends came to 12 bases. The CDR3 consists of 13 residues. The germline CDR1 and CDR2 sequences are SEHNR and FQNEAQ (reference sequence). CDR3 amino acids: CASSPMARNIQYF. The CDR3 DNA reads as TGTGCCAGCAGCCCCATGGCCCGGAACATTCAGTACTTC.

The CDR3 coding sequence is TGTGCCAGCAGTTACGCGCGTGAAGCTTTCTTT. Its translation: CASSYAREAFF. This rearrangement joins TRBV6-6 to TRBJ1-1; no clear D. The V and J ends lost 2 bases and 7 bases respectively, with 5 bases between them. Germline CDR1 reads MNHNY; CDR2 reads SVGAGI (reference sequence). This CDR3 has 11 residues.

The chain uses TRBV4-1 and TRBJ2-5; 9 bases are shared with TRBD2. The DNA end is more similar to TRBJ2-7, so the J call may be wrong. Germline V gene lookup returns CDR1 MGHRA and CDR2 YSYEKL. The CDR3 is 18 residues long. This chain's CDR3 is CASSQDDWASGKVAEQYF. CDR3 nucleotide sequence: TGCGCCAGCAGCCAAGATGATTGGGCTAGCGGGAAAGTAGCCGAGCAGTACTTC.

The V gene is TRBV4-1, the J gene TRBJ1-4, with D unresolved. V was pared by 1 base and J by 6 bases, with 12 bases between. The CDR3 is 15 amino acids. The germline CDR1 and CDR2 sequences are MGHRA and YSYEKL. The chain's CDR3 is CASSQVQAPHEKLFF. CDR3 in DNA: TGCGCCAGCAGCCAAGTGCAAGCCCCGCATGAAAAACTGTTTTTT.

This sequence joins TRBV7-8 and TRBJ2-7, with a tentative D call TRBD2 (5 bases). Per germline, CDR1 SGHVS and CDR2 FQNEAQ. V lost 0 bases and J 2 bases, leaving 14 bases between the germline ends. CDR3 length: 16 residues. CDR3 residues: CASSLAASNSPYEQYF. The DNA of the CDR3 is TGTGCCAGCAGCTTAGCCGCTAGCAACAGCCCCTACGAGCAGTACTTC.

The chain couples TRBV4-1 to TRBJ2-7, with D possibly called TRBD1 or TRBD2 (5 bases each). V was trimmed by 4 bases and J by 6 bases, leaving 16 bases between them. Germline loops: CDR1 MGHRA, CDR2 YSYEKL. This CDR3 has 14 amino acids. In DNA form, the CDR3 reads TGCGCCAGCAGCCCCCCGGGACCTTCCAGCGAGCAGTACTTC. As protein: CASSPPGPSSEQYF.

The chain joins TRBV6-6 to TRBJ2-7; TRBD1 might be the D (6 bases). Trimming left V 6 bases short and J 3 bases short, with 12 bases between. CDR1 and CDR2 from the germline V gene are MNHNY and SVGAGI (reference sequence). The CDR3 length is 13 residues. CDR3 in DNA: TGTGCCAGCAGCGAGGGACATAGCTACGAGCAGTACTTC. This sequence encodes CASSEGHSYEQYF.

The rearrangement links TRBV6-1 to TRBJ1-2; 7 nucleotides agree with TRBD1. The CDR3 is 14 residues long. The J segment lost 7 bases and the V segment lost 4 bases, leaving 9 bases of the junction unmatched. Germline V gene data show CDR1 as MNHNS and CDR2 as SASEGT. CDR3 sequence (DNA): TGTGCCAGCAGTGTCGACAGGGTAGAAGGTGGCTACACCTTC. Translation gives CASSVDRVEGGYTF.

This clone showed up just once. The chain is built from TRBV6-5 and TRBJ2-7; no definite D call. The V end lost 0 bases, the J end lost 2 bases, and 8 bases lay between the germline ends. Germline CDR1 is MNHEY and CDR2 is SVGAGI. This CDR3 has 14 residues. The CDR3 spells CASSYSILTYEQYF. The CDR3, as DNA: TGTGCCAGCAGTTACTCGATACTTACCTACGAGCAGTACTTC.

The chain uses TRBV27 and TRBJ2-7; D possibly corresponds to TRBD1 (5 bases). The germline V and J ends were trimmed by 0 bases and 3 bases, with 12 bases remaining between them. The CDR3 covers 15 residues. Germline V lookup: CDR1 MNHEY, CDR2 SMNVEV (reference sequence). The CDR3 bases are TGTGCCAGCAGTTTATCGGGCAGGGTATTCTACGAGCAGTACTTC. This codes for CASSLSGRVFYEQYF.

The rearrangement links TRBV4-1 to TRBJ2-1, with D perhaps matching TRBD1 (5 bases). Trimming removed 1 base from V and 10 bases from J, with 14 bases in between. This CDR3 contains 14 residues. CDR1 and CDR2 (germline): MGHRA, YSYEKL. CDR3 DNA: TGCGCCAGCAGCCAAGTTACCAGGGCCGGAGAGCAGTTCTTC. This sequence encodes CASSQVTRAGEQFF.